This entry lists 10 T cell receptor beta chains sequenced from one sample in a study of CD4 T cells in relation to SARS-CoV-2 and coronaviruses. Produced via immunoSEQ multiplex PCR; TCRdb's table is partial and in-frame only. The sample carries approximately 50,000 clones, about 90% recorded once. The sequencing input was naive CD4+ T cells from PBMCs. Subset in this sample: naive CD4+ T cells isolated by negative enrichment. The source is an adult with COVID-19.

The genes are TRBV29-1 and TRBJ1-2; 11 bases agree with TRBD1. J gave up 1 base and V 3 bases, and 13 bases lay outside the gene matches. The CDR3 runs 18 residues. Germline V gene data show CDR1 as SQVTM and CDR2 as ANQGSEA. CDR3 in amino acids: CSVEAILDRGLLNYGYTF. The CDR3 nucleotides are TGCAGCGTTGAGGCTATCCTGGACAGGGGGCTCCTTAACTATGGCTACACCTTC.

This chain connects TRBV5-1 to TRBJ2-3; no clear D. The CDR3 runs to 15 residues. Germline V gene sequence: CDR1 SGHRS, CDR2 YFSETQ. Between the trimmed V and J ends, which lost 2 bases and 0 bases, there was a span of 10 bases. CDR3 bases: TGCGCCAGCAGCTTTCCCGGAACTAGCACAGATACGCAGTATTTT. Encoded protein: CASSFPGTSTDTQYF. The whole variable domain, filled in from reference TRBV5-1 and TRBJ2-3, reads KAGVTQTPRYLIKTRGQQVTLSCSPISGHRSVSWYQQTPGQGLQFLFEYFSETQRNKGNFPGRFSGRQFSNSRSEMNVSTLELGDSALYLCASSFPGTSTDTQYFGPGTRLTVL.

The rearrangement joins TRBV10-3 to TRBJ2-7; TRBD2 aligns across 8 bases. Trimming took 5 bases from V and 3 from J; bases not matched to a gene: 6. The germline V gene has CDR1 ENHRY and CDR2 SYGVKD. The length of the CDR3 is 14 residues. The CDR3 region is CAISTTGTSYEQYF. The CDR3 DNA is TGTGCCATCAGTACAACCGGGACTAGCTACGAGCAGTACTTC.

The J gene is TRBJ1-2, the V gene TRBV24-1, with D hard to call. V gave up 5 bases and J gave up 4 bases, with 7 bases separating them. Germline-derived CDR1 and CDR2 are KGHDR and SFDVKD. The CDR3 totals 12 residues. The CDR3 sequence: CATSADGYGYTF. CDR3 DNA sequence: TGTGCCACCAGTGCAGACGGCTATGGCTACACCTTC.

In nucleotides, the CDR3 is TGTGCCAGCAGCCAAGGCGTGGGACAGAGCACAGATACGCAGTATTTT. Residues: CASSQGVGQSTDTQYF. The chain links TRBV3-1 (or the pseudogene TRBV3-2) to TRBJ2-3; 7 nucleotides line up with TRBD1. After removal of 1 base from V and 0 bases from J, the junction contained 4 bases not matched to a gene. This CDR3 is built from 16 residues. CDR1 and CDR2 (germline): LGHDT, YNNKEL (reference sequence).

The rearrangement uses TRBV28 and TRBJ2-2, with 7 positions matching TRBD2. The J segment lost 4 bases and the V segment lost 2 bases, leaving 19 bases of the junction unmatched. The CDR3 is 20 amino acids. CDR1 is MDHEN, CDR2 SYDVKM, per germline. The CDR3 coding sequence is TGTGCCAGCAGTTTAGGAAGGGAGGGAAACCCTAAGGTGCGCACCGGGGAGCTGTTTTTT. Its translation: CASSLGREGNPKVRTGELFF.

This clone appeared a few times. The chain joins TRBV28 to TRBJ2-2, with D possibly being TRBD1 (6 bases). V was cut by 1 base and J by 6 bases, with 9 bases left in between. The V gene's germline CDR1 is MDHEN and CDR2 SYDVKM. The CDR3 spans 14 residues. Here the CDR3 DNA reads TGTGCCAGCAGTTTATTCGAGGGGGCCGGGGAGCTGTTTTTT. Translation: CASSLFEGAGELFF.

The J gene is TRBJ1-1, the V gene TRBV6-5, with no clear D. V lost 6 bases to trimming and J lost 6 bases, with 14 bases between them. The CDR3 totals 13 residues. Germline CDR1 MNHEY, CDR2 SVGAGI. In nucleotides, the CDR3 is TGTGCCAGCAGCCGAACACTGAGGGCTGAAGCTTTCTTT. Translation: CASSRTLRAEAFF.

V usage is TRBV21-1 and J usage is TRBJ2-3. TRBV21-1 is given as a pseudogene. This CDR3 contains 11 residues. CDR3 sequence: CASSNTDTQYF. The DNA of the CDR3 is TGTGCCAGCAGCAACACAGATACGCAGTATTTT.

The chain joins TRBV19 to TRBJ2-5, with 7 positions matching TRBD2. V lost 3 bases to trimming and J lost 2 bases; unmatched junction nucleotides: 6. Looked up from germline, CDR1 is LNHDA and CDR2 is SQIVND (reference sequence). There are 15 residues in the CDR3. The CDR3 DNA follows: TGTGCCAGTAGTATTGGGGGGAGGGTACAAGAGACCCAGTACTTC. Translation gives CASSIGGRVQETQYF.